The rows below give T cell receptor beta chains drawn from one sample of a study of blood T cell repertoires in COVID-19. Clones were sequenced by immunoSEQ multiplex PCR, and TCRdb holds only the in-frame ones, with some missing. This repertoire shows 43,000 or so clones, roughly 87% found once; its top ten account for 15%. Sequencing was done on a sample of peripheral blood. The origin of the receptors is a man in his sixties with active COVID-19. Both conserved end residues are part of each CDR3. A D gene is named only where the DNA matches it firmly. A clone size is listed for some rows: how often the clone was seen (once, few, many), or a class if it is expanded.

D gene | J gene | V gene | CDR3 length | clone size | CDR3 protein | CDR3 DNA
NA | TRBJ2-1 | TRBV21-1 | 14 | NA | CASILDRIHPEQFF | TGTGCCAGCATTCTGGACAGAATCCATCCGGAGCAGTTCTTC
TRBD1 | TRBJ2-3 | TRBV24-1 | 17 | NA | CATSDLGQGLGTDTQYF | TGTGCCACCAGTGATTTGGGACAGGGGCTCGGCACAGATACGCAGTATTTT
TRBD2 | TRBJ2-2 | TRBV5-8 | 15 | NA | CASSLGLAGVGELFF | TGTGCCAGCAGCCTCGGGCTAGCGGGAGTCGGGGAGCTGTTTTTT
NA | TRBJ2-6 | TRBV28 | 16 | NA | CASSLEGVSGANVLTF | TGTGCCAGCAGTTTAGAAGGGGTATCCGGGGCCAACGTCCTGACTTTC
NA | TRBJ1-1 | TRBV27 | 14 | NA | CASSLYGANTEAFF | TGTGCCAGCAGTTTATATGGGGCAAACACTGAAGCTTTCTTT
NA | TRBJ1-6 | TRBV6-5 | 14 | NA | CASGKRGNNSPLHF | TGTGCCAGCGGGAAAAGGGGGAATAATTCACCCCTCCACTTT
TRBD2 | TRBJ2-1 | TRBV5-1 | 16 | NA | CASSLTGTSVLGEQFF | TGCGCCAGCAGCTTGACCGGGACTAGCGTGTTGGGTGAGCAGTTCTTC
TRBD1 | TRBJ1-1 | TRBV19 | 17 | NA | CASSTPSHRGSNTEAFF | TGTGCCAGTAGTACCCCCTCACACAGGGGGTCTAACACTGAAGCTTTCTTT
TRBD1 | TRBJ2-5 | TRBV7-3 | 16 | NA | CASSLNGAQGGETQYF | TGTGCCAGCAGCTTAAATGGAGCACAGGGGGGAGAGACCCAGTACTTC
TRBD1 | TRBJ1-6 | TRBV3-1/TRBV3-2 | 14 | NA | CASSLRTGNSPLHF | TGTGCCAGCAGCCTAAGGACAGGGAATTCACCCCTCCACTTT
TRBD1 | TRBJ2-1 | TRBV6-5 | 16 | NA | CASSYTTGSSYNEQFF | TGTGCCAGCAGTTACACGACAGGGAGCTCCTACAATGAGCAGTTCTTC
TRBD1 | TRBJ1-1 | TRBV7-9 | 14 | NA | CAVPMDRRETEAFF | TGTGCCGTTCCGATGGACAGGAGAGAAACTGAAGCTTTCTTT
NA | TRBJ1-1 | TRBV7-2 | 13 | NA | CASSLGGTGRAFF | TGTGCCAGCAGCTTAGGGGGCACAGGGAGAGCTTTCTTT
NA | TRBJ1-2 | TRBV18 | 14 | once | CASSLPGTNYGYTF | TGTGCCAGCTCACTTCCGGGGACTAACTATGGCTACACCTTC
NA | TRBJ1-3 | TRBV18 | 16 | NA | CASSPAILFSGNTIYF | TGTGCCAGCTCACCAGCGATCCTCTTCTCTGGAAACACCATATATTTT
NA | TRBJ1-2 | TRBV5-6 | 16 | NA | CASTFLGSQGDYGYTF | TGTGCCAGCACCTTTCTTGGGTCACAAGGGGACTATGGCTACACCTTC
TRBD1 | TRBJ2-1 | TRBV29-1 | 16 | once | CSVEGSDRGAYNEQFF | TGCAGCGTTGAAGGGTCTGACAGGGGAGCCTACAATGAGCAGTTCTTC
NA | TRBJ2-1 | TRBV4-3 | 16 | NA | CASSQEGLTRPNEQFF | TGCGCCAGCAGCCAAGAAGGACTAACACGCCCCAATGAGCAGTTCTTC
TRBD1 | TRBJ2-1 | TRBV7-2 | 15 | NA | CASSLAMGQGYEQFF | TGTGCCAGCAGCTTAGCGATGGGACAGGGCTATGAGCAGTTCTTC
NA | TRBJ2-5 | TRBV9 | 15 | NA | CASSSRWGGRETQYF | TGTGCCAGCAGCTCCCGGTGGGGCGGCCGAGAGACCCAGTACTTC
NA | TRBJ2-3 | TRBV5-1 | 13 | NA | CASSLEATDTQYF | TGCGCCAGCAGCTTGGAAGCCACAGATACGCAGTATTTT
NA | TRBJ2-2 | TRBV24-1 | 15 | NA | CATSAGLASTGELFF | TGTGCCACCAGTGCGGGGCTAGCGAGCACCGGGGAGCTGTTTTTT
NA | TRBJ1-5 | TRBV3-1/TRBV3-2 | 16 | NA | CASSQDLLVSGQPQHF | TGTGCCAGCAGCCAAGATCTTCTGGTCAGCGGTCAGCCCCAGCATTTT
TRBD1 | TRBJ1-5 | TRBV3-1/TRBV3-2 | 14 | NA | CASSHRTGDQPQHF | TGTGCCAGCAGCCACCGGACAGGGGACCAGCCCCAGCATTTT
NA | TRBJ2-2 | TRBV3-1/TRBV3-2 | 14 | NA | CASSQDFPVGELFF | TGTGCCAGCAGCCAAGATTTTCCGGTCGGGGAGCTGTTTTTT
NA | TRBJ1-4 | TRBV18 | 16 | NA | CASSPLGEETNEKLFF | TGTGCCAGCTCACCTCTCGGGGAGGAAACTAATGAAAAACTGTTTTTT
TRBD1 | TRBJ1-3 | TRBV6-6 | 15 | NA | CASSYQGVAGNTIYF | TGTGCCAGCAGTTACCAGGGGGTGGCTGGAAACACCATATATTTT
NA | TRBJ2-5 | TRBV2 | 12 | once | CASRASQETQYF | TGTGCCAGCAGGGCTAGTCAAGAGACCCAGTACTTC
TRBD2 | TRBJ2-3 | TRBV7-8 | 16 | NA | CASSAGTSYDTDTQYF | TGTGCCAGCAGCGCAGGGACTAGCTACGACACAGATACGCAGTATTTT
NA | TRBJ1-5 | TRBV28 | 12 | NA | CATSSGDQPQHF | TGTGCCACTTCTTCGGGGGATCAGCCCCAGCATTTT
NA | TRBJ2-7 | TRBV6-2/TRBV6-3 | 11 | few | CASSPNYEQYF | TGTGCCAGCAGTCCAAATTACGAGCAGTACTTC
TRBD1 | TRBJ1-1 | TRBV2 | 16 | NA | CASRSGQGNMNTEAFF | TGTGCCAGCAGATCGGGACAGGGGAACATGAACACTGAAGCTTTCTTT
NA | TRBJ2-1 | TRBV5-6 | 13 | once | CASSLGRHNEQFF | TGTGCCAGCAGCTTGGGGCGGCACAATGAGCAGTTCTTC
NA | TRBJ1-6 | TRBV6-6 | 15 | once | CASSYGGAPRGPLHF | TGTGCCAGCAGTTACGGTGGGGCCCCGCGAGGACCCCTCCACTTT
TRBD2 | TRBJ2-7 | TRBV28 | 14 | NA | CASGATSEPYEQYF | TGTGCCAGCGGTGCGACTAGCGAGCCCTACGAGCAGTACTTC
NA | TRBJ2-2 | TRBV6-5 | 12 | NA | CASMGPSGELFF | TGTGCCAGCATGGGGCCATCCGGGGAGCTGTTTTTT
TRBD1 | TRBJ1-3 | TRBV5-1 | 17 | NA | CASSLDGTAASRNTIYF | TGCGCCAGCAGCCTAGACGGGACAGCCGCCTCGAGAAACACCATATATTTT
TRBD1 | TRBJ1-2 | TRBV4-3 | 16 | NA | CASSHFHRGSNYGYTF | TGCGCCAGCAGCCATTTTCACAGGGGATCTAACTATGGCTACACCTTC
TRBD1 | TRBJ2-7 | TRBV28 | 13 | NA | CASADRASYEQYF | TGTGCCAGCGCGGACAGGGCCTCCTACGAGCAGTACTTC
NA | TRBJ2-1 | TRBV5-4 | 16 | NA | CASSLDRDTSYNEQFF | TGTGCCAGCAGCTTGGATCGCGACACCTCCTACAATGAGCAGTTCTTC
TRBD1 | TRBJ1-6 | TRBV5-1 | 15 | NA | CASSLDRVKNSPLHF | TGCGCCAGCAGCTTAGACAGGGTAAAAAATTCACCCCTCCACTTT
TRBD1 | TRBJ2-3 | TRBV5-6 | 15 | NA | CASSLPGQGLNTQYF | TGTGCCAGCAGCTTACCGGGACAGGGGTTGAATACGCAGTATTTT
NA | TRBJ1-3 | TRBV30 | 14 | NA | CAWSVSGAGNTIYF | TGTGCCTGGAGTGTCTCGGGGGCTGGAAACACCATATATTTT
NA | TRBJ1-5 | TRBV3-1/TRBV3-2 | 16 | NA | CASSQATANSNQPQHF | TGTGCCAGCAGCCAAGCGACAGCTAATAGCAATCAGCCCCAGCATTTT
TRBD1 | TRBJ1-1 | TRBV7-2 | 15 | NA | CASSLRSGQSGKAFF | TGTGCCAGCAGCTTAAGGTCGGGACAGTCTGGGAAAGCTTTCTTT
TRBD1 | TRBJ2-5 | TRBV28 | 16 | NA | CASSPHRQGAQETQYF | TGTGCCAGCAGTCCGCACCGACAGGGCGCCCAAGAGACCCAGTACTTC
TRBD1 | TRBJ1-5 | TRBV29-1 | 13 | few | CSVGTARNQPQHF | TGCAGCGTAGGGACAGCCCGCAATCAGCCCCAGCATTTT
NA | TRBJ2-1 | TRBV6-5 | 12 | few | CASKTGGNEQFF | TGTGCCAGCAAAACCGGAGGCAATGAGCAGTTCTTC